The clone carrying this T cell receptor beta chain has a handful of counts. Antigen: not known. Germline CDR1 LNHDA, CDR2 SQIVND (reference sequence). The V gene lost 3 bases and the J gene lost 8 bases, with 13 bases spanning the gap. The CDR3 totals 13 residues. This entry belongs to a study of T cell responses to AZD1222 COVID-19 vaccine. General study results and limits: Most donors were white British, females outnumbered males, and clonal diversity was possibly underestimated. Among AZD1222 vaccinees, only 5 to 7 were seropositive at baseline. As reported, nearly half of all spike-specific TCRs target variant regions that are unmutated.

The assay was immunoSEQ multiplex PCR, and TCRdb's table has in-frame clones only and misses some. Of over 130,000 clones in the sample, nearly 95% were seen once. The TCR comes from an adult who received the AZD1222 COVID-19 vaccine. Source: peripheral blood, taken 28 days after the second AZD1222 dose. This rearrangement joins TRBV19 to TRBJ1-2, with a possible D match to TRBD1 (6 bases). CDR3 loop: CASSIRGQEGYTF. CDR3 nucleotides: TGTGCCAGTAGTATCCGGGGGCAAGAAGGCTACACCTTC.